Sequencing of this TCR beta chain was carried out in a study of glioma-infiltrating T cells. Many counts were recorded for this clonotype. TCR alpha and beta CDR3 regions were amplified from RNA using iRepertoire nested multiplex PCR. MiXCR, run by TCRdb on the multiplex PCR reads, gives a single entry per CDR3 protein. The sample gives approximately 120,000 distinct CDR3 sequences, roughly 24% of which show up once; approximately 16% is in the top ten. Sample: glioma tissue, nonneoplastic brain tissue, or PBMCs (not recorded which). The clonotype comes from a human donor with low-grade glioma or glioblastoma, undergoing nonglioma brain surgery, or in good health (not recorded which).

CDR3 nucleotides: TGTGCCAGCAGTCTCAGACAGGGGGGCACAGATACGCAGTATTTT. Encoded protein: CASSLRQGGTDTQYF. The rearrangement links TRBV2 to TRBJ2-3, with 9 bases fitting TRBD1. CDR1 is SNHLY, CDR2 FYNNEI, per germline. The CDR3 contains 15 residues. V lost 5 bases, J lost 1 base, and 4 bases stayed unmatched.